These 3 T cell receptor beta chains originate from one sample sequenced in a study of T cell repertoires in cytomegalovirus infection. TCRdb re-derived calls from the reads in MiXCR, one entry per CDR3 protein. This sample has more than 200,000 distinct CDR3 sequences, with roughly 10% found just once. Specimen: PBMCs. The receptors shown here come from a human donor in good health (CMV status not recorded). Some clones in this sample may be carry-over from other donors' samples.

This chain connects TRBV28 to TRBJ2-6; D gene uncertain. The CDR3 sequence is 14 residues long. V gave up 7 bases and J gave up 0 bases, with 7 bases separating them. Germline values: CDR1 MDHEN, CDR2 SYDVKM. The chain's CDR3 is CASTRYSGANVLTF. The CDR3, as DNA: TGTGCCAGCACTCGGTACTCTGGGGCCAACGTCCTGACTTTC. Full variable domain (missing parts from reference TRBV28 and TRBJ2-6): DVKVTQSSRYLVKRTGEKVFLECVQDMDHENMFWYRQDPGLGLRLIYFSYDVKMKEKGDIPEGYSVSREKKERFSLILESASTNQTSMYLCASTRYSGANVLTFGAGSRLTVL.

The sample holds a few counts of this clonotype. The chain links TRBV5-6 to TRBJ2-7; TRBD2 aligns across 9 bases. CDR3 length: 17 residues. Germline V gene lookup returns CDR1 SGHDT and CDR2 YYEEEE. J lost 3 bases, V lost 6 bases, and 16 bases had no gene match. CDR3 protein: CASTTPRTSVKYYEQYF. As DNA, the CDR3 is TGTGCCAGCACCACTCCAAGGACTAGCGTGAAGTACTACGAGCAGTACTTC.

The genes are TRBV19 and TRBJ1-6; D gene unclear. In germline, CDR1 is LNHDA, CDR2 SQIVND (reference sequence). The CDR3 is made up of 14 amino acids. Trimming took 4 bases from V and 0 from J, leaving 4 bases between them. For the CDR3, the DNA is TGTGCCAGTAGTAGGGGCTCCTATAATTCACCCCTCCACTTT. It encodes CASSRGSYNSPLHF.